The clone carrying this TCR beta chain was observed a single time. The antigen remains unidentified. This sample was taken from a study of cytomegalovirus exposure and HLA in healthy donors. Findings of the study overall: The authors considered a cluster of highly shared sequence variants likely to be a sequencing artifact. In an earlier analysis, productive rearrangement rates for most beta V segments clustered near 87% or 30%.

PCR was performed using 60 Vbeta and 13 Jbeta primers. The data were produced by immunoSEQ multiplex PCR, yet TCRdb's version contains in-frame clones alone and is incomplete. The sample consists of about 140,000 clones, roughly 80% of them appearing once. The sequence came from a man aged 18 to 35 in good health and CMV-seronegative. The sequencing sample was made of PBMCs.

The CDR3 loop is CASIPGTGNTGELFF. CDR3 DNA sequence: TGTGCCAGCATTCCCGGGACAGGGAACACCGGGGAGCTGTTTTTT. The chain is built from TRBV19 and TRBJ2-2; 8 bases are a match to TRBD1. Germline V gene data show CDR1 as LNHDA and CDR2 as SQIVND (reference sequence). The CDR3 runs to 15 residues. The V segment lost 9 bases and the J segment 1 base; nucleotides outside the gene matches: 7. Full variable domain (missing parts from reference TRBV19 and TRBJ2-2): DGGITQSPKYLFRKEGQNVTLSCEQNLNHDAMYWYRQDPGQGLRLIYYSQIVNDFQKGDIAEGYSVSREKKESFPLTVTSAQKNPTAFYLCASIPGTGNTGELFFGEGSRLTVL.